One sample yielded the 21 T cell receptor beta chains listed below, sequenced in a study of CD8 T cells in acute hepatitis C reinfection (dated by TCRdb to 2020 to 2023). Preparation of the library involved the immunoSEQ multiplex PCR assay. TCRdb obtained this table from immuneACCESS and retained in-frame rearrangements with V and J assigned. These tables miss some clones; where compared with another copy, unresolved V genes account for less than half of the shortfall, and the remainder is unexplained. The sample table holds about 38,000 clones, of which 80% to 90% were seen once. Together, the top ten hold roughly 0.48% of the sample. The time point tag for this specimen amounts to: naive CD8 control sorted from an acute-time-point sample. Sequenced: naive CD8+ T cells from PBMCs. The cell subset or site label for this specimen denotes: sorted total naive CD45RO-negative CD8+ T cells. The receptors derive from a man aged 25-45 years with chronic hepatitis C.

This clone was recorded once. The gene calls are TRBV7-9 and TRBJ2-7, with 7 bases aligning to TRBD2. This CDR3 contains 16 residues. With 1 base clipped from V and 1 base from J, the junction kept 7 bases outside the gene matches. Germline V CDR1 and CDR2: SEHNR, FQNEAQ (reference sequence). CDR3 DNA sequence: TGTGCCAGCAGCTTAGACCCATCGGGACTATCCTACGAGCAGTACTTC. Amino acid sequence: CASSLDPSGLSYEQYF.

The CDR3, as DNA: TGTGCCAGCAGCGTCCAGGGCGTTAGCAATCAGCCCCAGCATTTT. Translation gives CASSVQGVSNQPQHF. The V gene is TRBV9, the J gene TRBJ1-5; tentatively, D is TRBD1 (5 bases). CDR1 and CDR2 from the germline V gene are SGDLS and YYNGEE. The CDR3 is 15 amino acids. The V gene lost 2 bases and the J gene lost 0 bases, with 9 bases spanning the gap.

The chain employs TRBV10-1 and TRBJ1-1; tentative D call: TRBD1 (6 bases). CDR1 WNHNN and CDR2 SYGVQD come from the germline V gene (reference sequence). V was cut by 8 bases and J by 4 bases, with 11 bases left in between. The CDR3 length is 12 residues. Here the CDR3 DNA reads TGCGCCAGCGGTACAGGGCCCACTGAAGCTTTCTTT. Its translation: CASGTGPTEAFF.

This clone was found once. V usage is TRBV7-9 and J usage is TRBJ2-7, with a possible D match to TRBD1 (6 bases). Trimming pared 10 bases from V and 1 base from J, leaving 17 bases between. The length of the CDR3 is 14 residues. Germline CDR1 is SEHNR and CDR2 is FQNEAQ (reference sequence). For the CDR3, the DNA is TGTGCCACCAAAGAGACAGGAGCATCCTACGAGCAGTACTTC. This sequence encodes CATKETGASYEQYF.

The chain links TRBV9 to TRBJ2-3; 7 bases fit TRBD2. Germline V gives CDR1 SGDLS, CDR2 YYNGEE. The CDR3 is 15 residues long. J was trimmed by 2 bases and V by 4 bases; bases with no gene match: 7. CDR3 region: CASSPAGSSTDTQYF. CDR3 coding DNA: TGTGCCAGCAGCCCAGCGGGATCCTCCACAGATACGCAGTATTTT. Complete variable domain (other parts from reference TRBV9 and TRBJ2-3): DSGVTQTPKHLITATGQRVTLRCSPRSGDLSVYWYQQSLDQGLQFLIQYYNGEERAKGNILERFSAQQFPDLHSELNLSSLELGDSALYFCASSPAGSSTDTQYFGPGTRLTVL.

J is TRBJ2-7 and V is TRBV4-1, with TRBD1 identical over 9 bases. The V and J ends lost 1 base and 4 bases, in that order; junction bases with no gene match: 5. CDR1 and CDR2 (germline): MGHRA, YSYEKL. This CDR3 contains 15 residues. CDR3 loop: CASSQARTGAYEQYF. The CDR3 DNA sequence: TGCGCCAGCAGCCAAGCGCGGACAGGGGCATACGAGCAGTACTTC.

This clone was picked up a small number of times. The CDR3 sequence: CASSVTGPISGNTIYF. The CDR3 DNA is TGTGCCAGCAGTGTGACAGGGCCCATCTCTGGAAACACCATATATTTT. The chain recombines TRBV28 with TRBJ1-3, with 7 bases lining up with TRBD1. V lost 5 bases and J lost 0; bases outside the gene matches: 7. Germline V gives CDR1 MDHEN, CDR2 SYDVKM. The CDR3 is 16 residues long. Supplemented by reference TRBV28 and TRBJ1-3, the full variable domain reads DVKVTQSSRYLVKRTGEKVFLECVQDMDHENMFWYRQDPGLGLRLIYFSYDVKMKEKGDIPEGYSVSREKKERFSLILESASTNQTSMYLCASSVTGPISGNTIYFGEGSWLTVV.

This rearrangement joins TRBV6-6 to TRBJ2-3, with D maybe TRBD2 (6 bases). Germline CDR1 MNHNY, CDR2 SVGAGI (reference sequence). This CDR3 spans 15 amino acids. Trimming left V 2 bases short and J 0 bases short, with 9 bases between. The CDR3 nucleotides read TGTGCCAGCAGTTACAGCGGGCCGAGCACAGATACGCAGTATTTT. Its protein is CASSYSGPSTDTQYF.

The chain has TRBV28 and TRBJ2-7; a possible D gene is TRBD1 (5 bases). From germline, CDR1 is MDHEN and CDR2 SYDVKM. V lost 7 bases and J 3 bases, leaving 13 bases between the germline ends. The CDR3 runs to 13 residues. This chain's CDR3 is CASTHHDSYEQYF. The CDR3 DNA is TGTGCCAGCACCCACCATGACAGCTACGAGCAGTACTTC. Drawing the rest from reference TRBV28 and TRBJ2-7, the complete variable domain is DVKVTQSSRYLVKRTGEKVFLECVQDMDHENMFWYRQDPGLGLRLIYFSYDVKMKEKGDIPEGYSVSREKKERFSLILESASTNQTSMYLCASTHHDSYEQYFGPGTRLTVT.

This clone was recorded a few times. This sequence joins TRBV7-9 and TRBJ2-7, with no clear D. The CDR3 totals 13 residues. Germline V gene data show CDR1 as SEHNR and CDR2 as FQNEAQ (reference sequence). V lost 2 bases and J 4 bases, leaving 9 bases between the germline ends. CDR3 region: CASSLNDLYEQYF. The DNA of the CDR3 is TGTGCCAGCAGCTTAAACGACTTGTACGAGCAGTACTTC.

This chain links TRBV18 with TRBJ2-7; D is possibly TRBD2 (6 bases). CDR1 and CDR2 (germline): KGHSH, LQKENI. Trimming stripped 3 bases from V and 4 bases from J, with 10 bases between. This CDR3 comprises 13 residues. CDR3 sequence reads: CASSPTTSYEQYF. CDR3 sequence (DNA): TGTGCCAGCTCACCTACGACTAGTTACGAGCAGTACTTC. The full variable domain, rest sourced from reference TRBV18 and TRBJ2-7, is NAGVMQNPRHLVRRRGQEARLRCSPMKGHSHVYWYRQLPEEGLKFMVYLQKENIIDESGMPKERFSAEFPKEGPSILRIQQVVRGDSAAYFCASSPTTSYEQYFGPGTRLTVT.

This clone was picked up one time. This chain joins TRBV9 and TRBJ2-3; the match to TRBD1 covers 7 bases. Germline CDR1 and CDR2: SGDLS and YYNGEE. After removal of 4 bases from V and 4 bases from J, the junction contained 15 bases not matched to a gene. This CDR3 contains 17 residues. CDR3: CASSPTGRQGGPDTQYF. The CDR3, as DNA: TGTGCCAGCAGCCCCACAGGTCGACAAGGGGGCCCAGATACGCAGTATTTT.

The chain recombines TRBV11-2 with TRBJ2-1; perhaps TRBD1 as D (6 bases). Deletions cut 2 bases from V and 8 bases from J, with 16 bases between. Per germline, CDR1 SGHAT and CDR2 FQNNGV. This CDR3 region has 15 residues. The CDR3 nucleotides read TGTGCCAGCAGCTTAACTTACAGGGAGTCGTATGAGCAGTTCTTC. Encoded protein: CASSLTYRESYEQFF.

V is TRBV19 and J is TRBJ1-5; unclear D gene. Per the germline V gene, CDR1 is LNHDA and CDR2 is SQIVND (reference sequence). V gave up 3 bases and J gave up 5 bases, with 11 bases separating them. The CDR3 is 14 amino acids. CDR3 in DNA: TGTGCCAGTAGTATTAATCCGGGAGATCAGCCCCAGCATTTT. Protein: CASSINPGDQPQHF.

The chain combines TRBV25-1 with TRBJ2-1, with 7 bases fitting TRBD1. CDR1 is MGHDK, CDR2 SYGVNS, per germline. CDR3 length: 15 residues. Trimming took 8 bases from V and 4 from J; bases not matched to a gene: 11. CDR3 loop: CASEIRDSFYNEQFF. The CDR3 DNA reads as TGTGCCAGCGAGATCCGGGACAGTTTTTACAATGAGCAGTTCTTC.

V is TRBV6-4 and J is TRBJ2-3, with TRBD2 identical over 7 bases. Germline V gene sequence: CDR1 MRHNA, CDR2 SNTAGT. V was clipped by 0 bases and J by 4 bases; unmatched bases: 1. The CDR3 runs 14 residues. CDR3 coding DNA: TGTGCCAGCAGTGACTCCGGGGGGTCAGATACGCAGTATTTT. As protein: CASSDSGGSDTQYF.

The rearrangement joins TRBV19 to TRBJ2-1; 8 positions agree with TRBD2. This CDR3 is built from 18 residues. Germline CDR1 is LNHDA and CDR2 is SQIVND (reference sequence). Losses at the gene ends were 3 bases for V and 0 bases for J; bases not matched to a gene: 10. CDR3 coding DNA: TGTGCCAGTAGTATCCTAGATAGCGGGACCTCCTCCTACAATGAGCAGTTCTTC. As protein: CASSILDSGTSSYNEQFF.

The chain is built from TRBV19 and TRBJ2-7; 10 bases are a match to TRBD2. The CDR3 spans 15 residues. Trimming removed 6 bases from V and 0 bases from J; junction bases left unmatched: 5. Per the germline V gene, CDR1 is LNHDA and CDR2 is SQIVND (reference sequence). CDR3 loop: CASSPGTSDSYEQYF. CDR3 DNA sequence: TGTGCCAGTAGCCCCGGGACTAGCGACTCCTACGAGCAGTACTTC.

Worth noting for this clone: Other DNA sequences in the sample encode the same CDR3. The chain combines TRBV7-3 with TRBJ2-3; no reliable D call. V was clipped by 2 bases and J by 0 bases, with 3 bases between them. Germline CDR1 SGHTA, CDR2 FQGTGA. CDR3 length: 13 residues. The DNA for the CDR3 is TGTGCCAGCAGCTTACTTAGCACAGATACGCAGTATTTT. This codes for CASSLLSTDTQYF. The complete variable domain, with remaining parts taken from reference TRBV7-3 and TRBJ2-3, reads GAGVSQTPSNKVTEKGKYVELRCDPISGHTALYWYRQSLGQGPEFLIYFQGTGAADDSGLPNDRFFAVRPEGSVSTLKIQRTERGDSAVYLCASSLLSTDTQYFGPGTRLTVL.

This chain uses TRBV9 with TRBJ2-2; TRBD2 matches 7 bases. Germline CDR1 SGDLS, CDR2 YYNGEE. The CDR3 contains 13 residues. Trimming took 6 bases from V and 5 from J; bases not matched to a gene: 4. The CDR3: CASTPSGTGELFF. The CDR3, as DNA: TGTGCCAGCACCCCTAGCGGAACCGGGGAGCTGTTTTTT.

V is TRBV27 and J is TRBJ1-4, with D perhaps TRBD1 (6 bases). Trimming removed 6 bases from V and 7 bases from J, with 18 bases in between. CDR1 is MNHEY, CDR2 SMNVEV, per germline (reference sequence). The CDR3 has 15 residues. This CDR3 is CASSDFGGGVEKLFF. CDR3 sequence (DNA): TGTGCCAGCAGCGACTTCGGAGGGGGAGTTGAAAAACTGTTTTTT.